Shown below are 31 T cell receptor beta chains from a single sample sequenced in a study of cytomegalovirus exposure and HLA in healthy donors. Researchers ran the PCR with 60 Vbeta and 13 Jbeta primers. The repertoire was sequenced with immunoSEQ multiplex PCR; TCRdb's copy has only in-frame clones and lacks some. This sample's table has about 52,000 clones. Input material: PBMCs. The receptors stem from a woman aged 60 to 75 in good health and CMV-seropositive.

This chain links TRBV7-9 with TRBJ1-2; 10 bases align to TRBD1. From germline, CDR1 is SEHNR and CDR2 FQNEAQ (reference sequence). V shed 1 base and J 6 bases; nucleotides not matched to a gene: 5. The CDR3 is made up of 15 amino acids. CDR3 sequence: CASSLDGTGVDGYTF. The CDR3 DNA reads as TGTGCCAGCAGCTTAGATGGGACAGGGGTTGATGGCTACACCTTC.

On this clone itself: Relative to the germline gene, one junction end is altered; a read error may explain this. The rearrangement joins TRBV28 to TRBJ1-5; TRBD1 agrees at 10 bases. CDR1 and CDR2 (germline): MDHEN, SYDVKM. The CDR3 is 14 residues long. The DNA of the CDR3 is TGTGCCAGCACCCCGACAGGGGGCGATCAGCACCAGCATTTT. Its protein product is CASTPTGGDQHQHF.

In the case of this clone: Other nucleotide sequences in the sample specify the same CDR3. J is TRBJ1-6 and V is TRBV6-5, with TRBD1 identical over 9 bases. Losses at the gene ends were 10 bases for V and 12 bases for J; bases not matched to a gene: 10. Germline V lookup: CDR1 MNHEY, CDR2 SVGAGI. The CDR3 has 13 amino acids. CDR3 sequence: CATLGQGREPLHF. CDR3 DNA: TGTGCCACCCTGGGACAGGGTAGGGAACCCCTCCACTTT.

The chain is built from TRBV18 and TRBJ1-6, with D maybe TRBD1 (5 bases). This CDR3 has 15 amino acids. Germline assignment: CDR1 KGHSH and CDR2 LQKENI. Trimming left V 2 bases short and J 8 bases short, with 13 bases between. The CDR3 here is CASSPTLGGDSPLHF. CDR3 DNA sequence: TGTGCCAGCTCACCAACATTGGGGGGTGATTCACCCCTCCACTTT.

This chain joins TRBV2 and TRBJ2-3; 8 bases align to TRBD1. Trimming removed 3 bases from V and 2 bases from J; junction bases left unmatched: 4. Germline CDR1 reads SNHLY; CDR2 reads FYNNEI. There are 15 residues in the CDR3. The CDR3 DNA follows: TGTGCCAGCAGTGAGCAGGGGGCTCCCACAGATACGCAGTATTTT. Its translation is CASSEQGAPTDTQYF.

The V call is TRBV7-9, the J call TRBJ2-2; D possibly corresponds to TRBD1 (6 bases). The CDR3 is made up of 16 amino acids. V lost 6 bases and J 5 bases, leaving 19 bases between the germline ends. Germline CDR1 SEHNR, CDR2 FQNEAQ (reference sequence). The CDR3 DNA is TGTGCCAGCAGAAACCGGGCACAGGGTGGAACCGGGGAGCTGTTTTTT. Encoded protein: CASRNRAQGGTGELFF.

V gene TRBV7-9 combines with J gene TRBJ1-5; weak D call: TRBD1 (6 bases). Germline V gene lookup returns CDR1 SEHNR and CDR2 FQNEAQ (reference sequence). The CDR3 has 18 amino acids. V was pared by 2 bases and J by 0 bases, with 17 bases between. The CDR3 nucleotides are TGTGCCAGCAGCTTACACCTAGGACAGTCTGATAGCAATCAGCCCCAGCATTTT. Its translation: CASSLHLGQSDSNQPQHF.

The chain recombines TRBV4-3 with TRBJ1-6; D is possibly TRBD1 (5 bases). The germline V gene has CDR1 LGHNA and CDR2 YSLEER. Between the trimmed V and J ends, which lost 3 bases and 5 bases, there was a span of 8 bases. The CDR3 loop spans 14 amino acids. The CDR3 loop is CASSQEGNNSPLHF. CDR3 coding DNA: TGCGCCAGCAGCCAGGAGGGGAATAATTCACCCCTCCACTTT.

This chain links TRBV5-1 with TRBJ2-2; D might be TRBD1 (6 bases). Trimming left V 4 bases short and J 1 base short, with 11 bases between. CDR3 length: 15 amino acids. Looked up from germline, CDR1 is SGHRS and CDR2 is YFSETQ. CDR3 DNA sequence: TGCGCCAGCAGCCCTATGACAGGGAACACCGGGGAGCTGTTTTTT. Its protein product is CASSPMTGNTGELFF.

The chain links TRBV9 to TRBJ2-1; 9 bases align to TRBD2. The CDR3 is 16 amino acids. The ends lost 4 bases at V and 8 bases at J; junction bases unmatched: 13. Germline V gives CDR1 SGDLS, CDR2 YYNGEE. As DNA, the CDR3 is TGTGCCAGCAGCCCCCGCGGGGGGGCCATACGACATGAGCAGTTCTTC. Its protein product is CASSPRGGAIRHEQFF.

In DNA, the CDR3 is TGTGCCAGCAGCGCCCCGAGGACAGGGGAAAAACTGTTTTTT. It translates to CASSAPRTGEKLFF. The rearrangement joins TRBV9 to TRBJ1-4, with 8 bases aligning to TRBD1. The CDR3 has 14 residues. The germline V gene has CDR1 SGDLS and CDR2 YYNGEE. After removal of 3 bases from V and 8 bases from J, the junction contained 6 bases not matched to a gene.

This rearrangement joins TRBV9 to TRBJ2-1; D might be TRBD1 (5 bases). The V gene's germline CDR1 is SGDLS and CDR2 YYNGEE. V gave up 4 bases and J gave up 2 bases, with 13 bases separating them. The CDR3 spans 15 residues. This CDR3 is CASSPGQGAYNEQFF. The DNA of the CDR3 is TGTGCCAGCAGCCCTGGTCAGGGCGCCTACAATGAGCAGTTCTTC.

The chain couples TRBV19 to TRBJ1-1; D is perhaps TRBD1 (5 bases). The CDR3 is 13 residues long. CDR1 is LNHDA and CDR2 is SQIVND in the germline V gene (reference sequence). V gave up 6 bases and J gave up 8 bases, with 16 bases separating them. In DNA, the CDR3 is TGTGCCAGTAGCCAGGGTGTGGAACTAGAAGCTTTCTTT. It is translated as CASSQGVELEAFF. Variable domain in full (rest from reference TRBV19 and TRBJ1-1): DGGITQSPKYLFRKEGQNVTLSCEQNLNHDAMYWYRQDPGQGLRLIYYSQIVNDFQKGDIAEGYSVSREKKESFPLTVTSAQKNPTAFYLCASSQGVELEAFFGQGTRLTVV.

The V and J genes are TRBV2 and TRBJ1-1, with a tentative D call TRBD1 (6 bases). The CDR3 covers 15 residues. The germline V gene encodes CDR1 SNHLY and CDR2 FYNNEI. With 8 bases removed from V and 2 bases from J, the gap between germline ends came to 18 bases. The DNA of the CDR3 is TGTGCCAGCCCCTATTTGACAGGCCTCAACACTGAAGCTTTCTTT. This sequence encodes CASPYLTGLNTEAFF.

The rearrangement joins TRBV27 to TRBJ2-7, with a possible D match to TRBD1 (6 bases). This CDR3 region has 15 residues. The V gene lost 4 bases and the J gene lost 2 bases, with 15 bases spanning the gap. The germline V gene encodes CDR1 MNHEY and CDR2 SMNVEV (reference sequence). As DNA, the CDR3 is TGTGCCAGCAGTTCCCCGGACAGATTTGCCTACGAGCAGTACTTC. It yields the protein CASSSPDRFAYEQYF.

The chain links TRBV6-6 to TRBJ2-7; 8 bases are shared with TRBD2. Germline CDR1 reads MNHNY; CDR2 reads SVGAGI (reference sequence). The V segment lost 0 bases and the J segment 3 bases; nucleotides outside the gene matches: 7. This CDR3 spans 16 amino acids. The CDR3 DNA reads TGTGCCAGCAGTTACTCTTGGGCGGGGGGAGACTACGAGCAGTACTTC. The encoded protein is CASSYSWAGGDYEQYF.

V gene TRBV27 combines with J gene TRBJ2-2; 7 bases line up with TRBD1. J was trimmed by 0 bases and V by 0 bases; bases with no gene match: 1. CDR1 is MNHEY, CDR2 SMNVEV, per germline (reference sequence). The CDR3 has 16 residues. The CDR3 sequence: CASSLSRGPNTGELFF. CDR3 nucleotides: TGTGCCAGCAGTTTATCGAGGGGGCCGAACACCGGGGAGCTGTTTTTT.

Points on this clone: Other DNA variants within this sample encode the same CDR3. V usage is TRBV5-1 and J usage is TRBJ2-1; no clear D gene. The germline CDR1 and CDR2 sequences are SGHRS and YFSETQ. V was shortened by 0 bases and J by 5 bases, with 3 bases between the two germline ends. This CDR3 is built from 12 residues. The CDR3 sequence is CASSLADNEQFF. In DNA, the CDR3 is TGCGCCAGCAGCTTGGCTGACAATGAGCAGTTCTTC.

This rearrangement joins TRBV19 to TRBJ2-7; 13 bases align to TRBD2. Germline lookup yields CDR1 LNHDA and CDR2 SQIVND (reference sequence). The junction had 4 bases not matched to a gene; V was cut back by 5 bases and J by 0 bases. The CDR3 covers 16 residues. For the CDR3, the DNA is TGTGCCAGTAGTCTCAGACTAGCGGGGGGCTCCTACGAGCAGTACTTC. It translates to CASSLRLAGGSYEQYF. Drawing the rest from reference TRBV19 and TRBJ2-7, the complete variable domain is DGGITQSPKYLFRKEGQNVTLSCEQNLNHDAMYWYRQDPGQGLRLIYYSQIVNDFQKGDIAEGYSVSREKKESFPLTVTSAQKNPTAFYLCASSLRLAGGSYEQYFGPGTRLTVT.

The chain is built from TRBV7-8 and TRBJ2-5; no reliable D call. Germline V gene data show CDR1 as SGHVS and CDR2 as FQNEAQ. Deletions cut 1 base from V and 2 bases from J, with 5 bases between. The CDR3 totals 13 residues. The CDR3 loop is CASSLGAQETQYF. The CDR3 DNA sequence: TGTGCCAGCAGCTTAGGCGCACAAGAGACCCAGTACTTC.

The genes are TRBV5-8 and TRBJ2-1; TRBD1 matches at 8 bases. Losses at the gene ends were 4 bases for V and 7 bases for J; bases not matched to a gene: 4. This CDR3 is 13 amino acids long. Germline CDR1 SGHTS, CDR2 YDEGEE. The CDR3 region is CASSRTGRNEQFF. The DNA of the CDR3 is TGTGCCAGCAGCAGGACAGGGAGGAATGAGCAGTTCTTC.

Worth noting for this clone: Germline is not matched at one junction end, which may reflect a read error. The rearrangement uses TRBV2 and TRBJ1-5; the match to TRBD1 covers 7 bases. The CDR3 loop spans 15 amino acids. Germline CDR1 reads SNHLY; CDR2 reads FYNNEI. The CDR3 bases are TGTGCCAGCAGGGAAGGGGGCAGAGGCAATCAGCCCCAGCATTTT. As protein: CASREGGRGNQPQHF.

The chain links TRBV11-2 to TRBJ1-5, with D possibly matching TRBD1 (6 bases). The CDR3 covers 15 residues. With 1 base removed from V and 6 bases from J, the gap between germline ends came to 13 bases. Germline V lookup: CDR1 SGHAT, CDR2 FQNNGV. CDR3 protein: CASSLGAGGAQPQHF. Here the CDR3 DNA reads TGTGCCAGCAGCTTAGGGGCGGGGGGGGCTCAGCCCCAGCATTTT.

This sequence joins TRBV5-6 and TRBJ2-5, with D maybe TRBD2 (6 bases). Trimming left V 0 bases short and J 3 bases short, with 6 bases between. This CDR3 is built from 13 residues. Germline loops: CDR1 SGHDT, CDR2 YYEEEE. The CDR3 bases are TGTGCCAGCAGCTTGGGGGGGGAAGAGACCCAGTACTTC. Translation: CASSLGGEETQYF. The whole variable domain, remainder taken from reference TRBV5-6 and TRBJ2-5, is DAGVTQSPTHLIKTRGQQVTLRCSPKSGHDTVSWYQQALGQGPQFIFQYYEEEERQRGNFPDRFSGHQFPNYSSELNVNALLLGDSALYLCASSLGGEETQYFGPGTRLLVL.

The chain recombines TRBV9 with TRBJ1-3; D gene unclear. The CDR3 spans 14 residues. Germline V gene sequence: CDR1 SGDLS, CDR2 YYNGEE. Trimming removed 4 bases from V and 4 bases from J, with 12 bases in between. CDR3 sequence: CASSPGVSGNTIYF. The CDR3 region has the DNA TGTGCCAGCAGCCCCGGTGTCTCAGGAAACACCATATATTTT.

The V call is TRBV5-1, the J call TRBJ1-5; 11 bases agree with TRBD1. This CDR3 comprises 16 residues. V trimming: 0 bases; J trimming: 3 bases; junction bases outside the gene matches: 2. Germline V gene lookup returns CDR1 SGHRS and CDR2 YFSETQ. CDR3 in amino acids: CASSLGTGGSNQPQHF. As DNA, the CDR3 is TGCGCCAGCAGCTTGGGGACAGGGGGCTCCAATCAGCCCCAGCATTTT.

The chain combines TRBV5-1 with TRBJ2-5, with a tentative D call TRBD2 (7 bases). Trimming left V 3 bases short and J 1 base short, with 13 bases between. The CDR3 is 15 residues long. Germline CDR1 reads SGHRS; CDR2 reads YFSETQ. The chain's CDR3 is CASSWEGGLQETQYF. CDR3 coding DNA: TGCGCCAGCAGCTGGGAGGGGGGGCTCCAAGAGACCCAGTACTTC.

The V call is TRBV5-1, the J call TRBJ1-4; no clear D. Germline values: CDR1 SGHRS, CDR2 YFSETQ. The CDR3 runs to 13 residues. The V end lost 4 bases, the J end lost 2 bases, and 6 bases lay between the germline ends. The CDR3 sequence: CASSTVTNEKLFF. CDR3 in DNA: TGCGCCAGCAGCACAGTGACTAATGAAAAACTGTTTTTT.

The rearrangement links TRBV6-1 to TRBJ2-1; 7 bases fit TRBD1. CDR1 and CDR2 from the germline V gene are MNHNS and SASEGT. V gave up 8 bases and J gave up 4 bases; unmatched junction bases: 8. The CDR3 covers 14 residues. CDR3: CASELDRDYNEQFF. CDR3 in DNA: TGTGCCAGCGAACTTGACAGGGATTACAATGAGCAGTTCTTC.

This chain uses TRBV6-1 with TRBJ2-6; D is undetermined. The CDR3 is made up of 13 amino acids. Per germline, CDR1 MNHNS and CDR2 SASEGT. Deletions cut 11 bases from V and 0 bases from J, with 8 bases between. The CDR3 sequence is CAFRFSGANVLTF. The CDR3 DNA is TGTGCCTTCCGTTTCTCTGGGGCCAACGTCCTGACTTTC.

The V call is TRBV5-1, the J call TRBJ2-7; 7 bases align to TRBD1. The CDR3 runs 14 residues. The V segment lost 0 bases and the J segment 7 bases; nucleotides outside the gene matches: 7. Looked up from germline, CDR1 is SGHRS and CDR2 is YFSETQ. This chain's CDR3 is CASSLGQGYWEQYF. The CDR3 nucleotides read TGCGCCAGCAGCTTGGGACAGGGTTATTGGGAGCAGTACTTC. Full variable domain (missing parts from reference TRBV5-1 and TRBJ2-7): KAGVTQTPRYLIKTRGQQVTLSCSPISGHRSVSWYQQTPGQGLQFLFEYFSETQRNKGNFPGRFSGRQFSNSRSEMNVSTLELGDSALYLCASSLGQGYWEQYFGPGTRLTVT.